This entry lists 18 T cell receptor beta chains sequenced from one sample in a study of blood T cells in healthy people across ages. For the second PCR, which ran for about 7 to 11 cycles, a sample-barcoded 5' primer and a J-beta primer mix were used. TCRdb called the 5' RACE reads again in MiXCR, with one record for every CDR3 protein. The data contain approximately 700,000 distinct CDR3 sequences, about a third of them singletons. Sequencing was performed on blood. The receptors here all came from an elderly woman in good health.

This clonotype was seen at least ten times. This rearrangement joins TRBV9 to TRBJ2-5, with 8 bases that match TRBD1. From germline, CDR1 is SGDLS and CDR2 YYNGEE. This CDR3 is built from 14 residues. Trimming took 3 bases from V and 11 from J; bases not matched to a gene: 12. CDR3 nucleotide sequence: TGTGCCAGCAGCGCGGACAGGGTCCCTAAGGAGCAGTACTTC. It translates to CASSADRVPKEQYF.

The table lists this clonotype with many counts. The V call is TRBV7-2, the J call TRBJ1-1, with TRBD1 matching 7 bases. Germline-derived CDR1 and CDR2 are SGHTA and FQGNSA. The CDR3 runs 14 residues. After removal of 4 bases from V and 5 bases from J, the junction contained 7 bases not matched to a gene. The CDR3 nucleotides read TGTGCCAGCAGCTCACCAGGGGGTTTAACTGAAGCTTTCTTT. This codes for CASSSPGGLTEAFF.

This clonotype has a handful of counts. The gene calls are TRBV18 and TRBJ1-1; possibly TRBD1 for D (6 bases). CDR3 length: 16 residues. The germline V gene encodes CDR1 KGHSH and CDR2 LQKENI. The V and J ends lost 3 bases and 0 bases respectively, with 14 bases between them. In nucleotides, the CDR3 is TGTGCCAGCTCACCGGGCGACAGGACCATGAACACTGAAGCTTTCTTT. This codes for CASSPGDRTMNTEAFF.

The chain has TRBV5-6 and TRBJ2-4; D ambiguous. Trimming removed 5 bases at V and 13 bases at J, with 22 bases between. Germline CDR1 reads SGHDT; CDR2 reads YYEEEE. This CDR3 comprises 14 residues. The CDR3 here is CASSVRAAVMKQYF. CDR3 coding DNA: TGTGCCAGCAGTGTACGGGCTGCCGTAATGAAGCAGTACTTC.

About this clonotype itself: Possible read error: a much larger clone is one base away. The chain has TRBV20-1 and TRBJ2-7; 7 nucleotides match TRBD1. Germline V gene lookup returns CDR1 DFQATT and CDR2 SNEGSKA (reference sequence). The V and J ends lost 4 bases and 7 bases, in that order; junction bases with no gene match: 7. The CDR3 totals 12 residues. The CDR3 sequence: CSAIETGREQYF. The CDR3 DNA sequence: TGCAGTGCTATAGAGACAGGGCGTGAGCAGTACTTC.

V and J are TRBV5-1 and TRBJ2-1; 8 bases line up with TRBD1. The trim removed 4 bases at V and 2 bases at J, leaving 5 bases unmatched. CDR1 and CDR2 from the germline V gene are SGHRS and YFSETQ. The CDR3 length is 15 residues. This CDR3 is CASSQGALTYNEQFF. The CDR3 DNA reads TGCGCCAGCAGCCAGGGGGCCCTTACCTACAATGAGCAGTTCTTC.

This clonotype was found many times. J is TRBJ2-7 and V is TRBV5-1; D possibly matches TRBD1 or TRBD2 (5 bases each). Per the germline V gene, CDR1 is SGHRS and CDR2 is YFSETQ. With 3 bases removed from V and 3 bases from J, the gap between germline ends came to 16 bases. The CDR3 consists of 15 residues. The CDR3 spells CASSSGTSPIYEQYF. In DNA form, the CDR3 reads TGCGCCAGCAGCTCCGGGACCTCGCCGATCTACGAGCAGTACTTC.

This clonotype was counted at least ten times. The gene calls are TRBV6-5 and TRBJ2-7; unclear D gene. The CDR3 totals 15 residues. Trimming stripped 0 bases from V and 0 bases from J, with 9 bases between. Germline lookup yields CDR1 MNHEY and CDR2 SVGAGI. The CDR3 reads CASSYSRTVSYEQYF. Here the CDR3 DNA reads TGTGCCAGCAGTTACTCGAGGACGGTCTCCTACGAGCAGTACTTC.

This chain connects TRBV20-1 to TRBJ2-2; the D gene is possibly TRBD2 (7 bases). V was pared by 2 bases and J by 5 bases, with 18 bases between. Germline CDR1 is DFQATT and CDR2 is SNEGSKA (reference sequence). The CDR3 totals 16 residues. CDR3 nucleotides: TGCAGTGCTAGAAGCGGAGGGGGGGCATGGACCGGGGAGCTGTTTTTT. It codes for CSARSGGGAWTGELFF.

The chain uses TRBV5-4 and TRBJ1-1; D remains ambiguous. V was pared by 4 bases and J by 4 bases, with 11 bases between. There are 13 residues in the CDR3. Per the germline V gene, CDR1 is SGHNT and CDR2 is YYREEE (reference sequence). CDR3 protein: CASSTGRATEAFF. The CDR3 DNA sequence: TGTGCCAGCAGCACCGGAAGGGCCACTGAAGCTTTCTTT.

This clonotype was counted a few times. The DNA for the CDR3 is TGTGCCAGCAGGCCCCCGTCTAGGAACACCATATATTTT. This sequence encodes CASRPPSRNTIYF. The rearrangement joins TRBV12-3 or TRBV12-4 to TRBJ1-3; no clear D gene. Trimming took off 6 bases at V and 7 bases at J, with 13 bases between the two ends. The CDR3 runs 13 residues.

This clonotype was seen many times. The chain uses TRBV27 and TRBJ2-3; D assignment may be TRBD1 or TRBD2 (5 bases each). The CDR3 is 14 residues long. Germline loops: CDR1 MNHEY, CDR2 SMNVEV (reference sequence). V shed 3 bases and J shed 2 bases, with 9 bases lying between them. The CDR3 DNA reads TGTGCCAGCAGTTTTGGGACCAACACAGATACGCAGTATTTT. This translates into CASSFGTNTDTQYF.

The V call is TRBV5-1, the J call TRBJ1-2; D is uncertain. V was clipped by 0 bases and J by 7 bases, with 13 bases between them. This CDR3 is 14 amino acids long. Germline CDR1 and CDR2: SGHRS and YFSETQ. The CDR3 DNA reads TGCGCCAGCAGCTTGGTCCAAGGACGGGCTGGCTACACCTTC. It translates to CASSLVQGRAGYTF.

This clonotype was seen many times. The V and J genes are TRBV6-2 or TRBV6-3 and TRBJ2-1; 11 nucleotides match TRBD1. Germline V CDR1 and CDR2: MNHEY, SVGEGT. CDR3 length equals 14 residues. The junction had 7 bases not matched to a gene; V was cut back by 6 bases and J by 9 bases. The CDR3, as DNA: TGTGCCAGCAGAGGGACAGGGGGGTTTGCTGAGCAGTTCTTC. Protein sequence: CASRGTGGFAEQFF.

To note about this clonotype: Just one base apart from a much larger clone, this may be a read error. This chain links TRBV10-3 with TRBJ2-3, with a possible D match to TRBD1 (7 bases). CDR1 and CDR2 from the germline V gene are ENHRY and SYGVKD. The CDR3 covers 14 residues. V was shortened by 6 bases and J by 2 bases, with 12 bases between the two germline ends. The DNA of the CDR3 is TGTGCCATCAGGGAGGGACAGAACACAGATACGCAGTATTTT. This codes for CAIREGQNTDTQYF.

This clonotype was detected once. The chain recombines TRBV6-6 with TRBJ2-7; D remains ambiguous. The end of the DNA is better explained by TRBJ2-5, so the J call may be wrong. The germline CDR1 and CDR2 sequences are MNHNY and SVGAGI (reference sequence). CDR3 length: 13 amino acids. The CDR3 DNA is TGTGCCAGCAGTTACATCCTTTCGGAGACCCAGTACTTC. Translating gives CASSYILSETQYF.

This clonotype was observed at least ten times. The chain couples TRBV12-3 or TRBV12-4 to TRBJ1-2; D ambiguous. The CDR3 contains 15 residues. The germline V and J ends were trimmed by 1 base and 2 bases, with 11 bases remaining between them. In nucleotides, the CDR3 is TGTGCCAGCAGTTTAGAGGCGGGCGGGAACTATGGCTACACCTTC. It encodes CASSLEAGGNYGYTF.

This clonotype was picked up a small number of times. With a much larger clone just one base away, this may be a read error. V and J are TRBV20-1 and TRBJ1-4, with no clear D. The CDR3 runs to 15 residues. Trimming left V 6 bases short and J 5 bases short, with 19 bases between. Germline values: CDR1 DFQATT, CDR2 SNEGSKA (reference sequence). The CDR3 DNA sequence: TGCAGTGCCCTTAGTCGGTTTTCCGGGAATGAAAAACTGTTTTTT. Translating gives CSALSRFSGNEKLFF.